The sequence of this TCR beta chain was determined in a study of blood T cell repertoires in COVID-19. About the study: Researchers got acute and convalescent COVID-19 samples from the United States, Italy and Spain. From T cells, B-cell-depleted T cells, or PBMCs came the material, which was cDNA or gDNA.

Original analysis: Cell counts per sample came from amplifying reference gene primers. Profiling relied on immunoSEQ multiplex PCR, and the TCRdb table lists in-frame clones only, not all of them. From that table come the V and J calls and clone size; the DNA was used to work out D and trimming. The top ten clones hold roughly 0.8% of a sample with around 270,000 clones, roughly 90% of them seen once. This clone was counted a single time. The sequence was collected from a man under 40 with acute or convalescent COVID-19. Sequences were obtained from peripheral blood.

The CDR3: CASSLWRGSTDTQYF. The DNA for the CDR3 is TGTGCCAGCAGTTTATGGCGGGGTTCAACAGATACGCAGTATTTT. The J gene is TRBJ2-3, the V gene TRBV27; tentatively, D is TRBD2 (6 bases). V dropped 1 base and J dropped 3 bases, with 11 bases sitting between them. The CDR3 spans 15 residues. Germline V CDR1 and CDR2: MNHEY, SMNVEV (reference sequence).